What follows are 25 T cell receptor beta chains derived from one specimen sequenced in a study of cytotoxic CD8 clonotypes in ibrutinib-treated CLL. Produced via immunoSEQ multiplex PCR; TCRdb's table is partial and in-frame only. This repertoire shows approximately 140,000 clones, 91% found once; its top ten account for 11%. The material was PBMCs, obtained after 12 months of ibrutinib treatment. These receptors were collected from a human donor with chronic lymphocytic leukemia.

V gene TRBV6-4 combines with J gene TRBJ2-3, with 10 bases lining up with TRBD2. V lost 5 bases, J lost 5 bases, and 4 bases stayed unmatched. Germline loops: CDR1 MRHNA, CDR2 SNTAGT. The CDR3 is made up of 14 amino acids. This CDR3 is CASSLAGDGDTQYF. The DNA of the CDR3 is TGTGCCAGCAGTCTAGCGGGAGATGGAGATACGCAGTATTTT.

The chain couples TRBV11-2 to TRBJ2-7, with 12 bases matching TRBD1. The V and J ends lost 3 bases and 3 bases, in that order; junction bases with no gene match: 6. CDR3 length equals 16 residues. Germline-derived CDR1 and CDR2 are SGHAT and FQNNGV. The CDR3 region has the DNA TGTGCCAGCAGCTTCGTAGGGACAGGGGGCTTCTACGAGCAGTACTTC. This translates into CASSFVGTGGFYEQYF.

The chain employs TRBV10-3 and TRBJ2-2; tentative D call: TRBD2 (6 bases). The V gene's germline CDR1 is ENHRY and CDR2 SYGVKD. Trimming took 6 bases from V and 4 from J, leaving 12 bases between them. The CDR3 covers 14 residues. CDR3: CAISYGTSTGELFF. For the CDR3, the DNA is TGTGCCATCAGCTATGGGACTTCCACCGGGGAGCTGTTTTTT.

This chain connects TRBV19 to TRBJ2-7, with D perhaps assigned TRBD1 or TRBD2 (5 bases each). CDR1 LNHDA and CDR2 SQIVND come from the germline V gene (reference sequence). The CDR3 is made up of 14 amino acids. Trimming removed 6 bases at V and 2 bases at J, with 14 bases between. The DNA for the CDR3 is TGTGCCAGTAGACGGGGCCCCCAGGCCTACGAGCAGTACTTC. The encoded protein is CASRRGPQAYEQYF.

The chain employs TRBV11-3 and TRBJ2-7, with 7 bases identical to TRBD1. The length of the CDR3 is 15 residues. J lost 3 bases, V lost 1 base, and 6 bases had no gene match. Germline CDR1 reads SGHNT; CDR2 reads YENEEA. The CDR3 DNA sequence: TGTGCCAGCAGCTTAGCTGCAGGGGGAATCTACGAGCAGTACTTC. This translates into CASSLAAGGIYEQYF.

The gene calls are TRBV10-3 and TRBJ2-3, with 12 bases identical to TRBD2. The CDR3 sequence is 15 residues long. V shed 6 bases and J 2 bases; nucleotides not matched to a gene: 3. From germline, CDR1 is ENHRY and CDR2 SYGVKD. This CDR3 is CAIRTSGSDTDTQYF. The CDR3 coding sequence is TGTGCCATCAGGACTAGCGGGAGTGACACAGATACGCAGTATTTT.

The rearrangement links TRBV7-9 to TRBJ2-1, with unresolved D. The CDR3 runs 13 residues. CDR1 SEHNR and CDR2 FQNEAQ come from the germline V gene (reference sequence). Between the trimmed V and J ends, which lost 4 bases and 6 bases, there was a span of 10 bases. CDR3 bases: TGTGCCAGCAGCTACCAAGACTTCAATGAGCAGTTCTTC. Its protein product is CASSYQDFNEQFF.

This sequence joins TRBV28 and TRBJ2-1, with D uncertain. Trimming pared 8 bases from V and 0 bases from J, leaving 20 bases between. Germline loops: CDR1 MDHEN, CDR2 SYDVKM. The CDR3 consists of 17 residues. This CDR3 reads CASFPPVQRSSYNEQFF. The CDR3 DNA is TGTGCCAGCTTCCCACCGGTCCAGCGAAGCTCCTACAATGAGCAGTTCTTC. Combining the CDR3 with reference TRBV28 and TRBJ2-1 gives the whole variable domain DVKVTQSSRYLVKRTGEKVFLECVQDMDHENMFWYRQDPGLGLRLIYFSYDVKMKEKGDIPEGYSVSREKKERFSLILESASTNQTSMYLCASFPPVQRSSYNEQFFGPGTRLTVL.

This chain uses TRBV29-1 with TRBJ2-5; possible D gene TRBD1, 7 bases. Germline CDR1 and CDR2: SQVTM and ANQGSEA. This CDR3 region has 13 residues. V gave up 6 bases and J gave up 7 bases, with 18 bases separating them. CDR3 sequence reads: CSVRDSGGGTQYF. The CDR3 DNA sequence: TGCAGCGTGAGGGACTCAGGGGGTGGGACCCAGTACTTC. The complete variable domain, with remaining parts taken from reference TRBV29-1 and TRBJ2-5, reads SAVISQKPSRDICQRGTSLTIQCQVDSQVTMMFWYRQQPGQSLTLIATANQGSEATYESGFVIDKFPISRPNLTFSTLTVSNMSPEDSSIYLCSVRDSGGGTQYFGPGTRLLVL.

The V call is TRBV29-1, the J call TRBJ2-7, with 10 bases fitting TRBD1. The CDR3 extends over 15 amino acids. The ends lost 5 bases at V and 3 bases at J; junction bases unmatched: 10. Germline V gives CDR1 SQVTM, CDR2 ANQGSEA. CDR3 bases: TGCAGCGTTACGGACAGGGGGACCCGGGTCTACGAGCAGTACTTC. Its translation: CSVTDRGTRVYEQYF.

The rearrangement links TRBV4-2 to TRBJ2-7, with D tentatively TRBD1 or TRBD2 (6 bases each). The germline V and J ends were trimmed by 0 bases and 3 bases, with 12 bases remaining between them. From germline, CDR1 is LGHNA and CDR2 YNFKEQ. CDR3 length equals 15 residues. The CDR3 sequence: CASSQDRGAYYEQYF. The CDR3, as DNA: TGTGCCAGCAGCCAAGATAGGGGGGCATACTACGAGCAGTACTTC.

The chain uses TRBV11-2 and TRBJ2-5, with D hard to call. The germline V and J ends were trimmed by 3 bases and 0 bases, with 2 bases remaining between them. This CDR3 has 12 residues. Germline loops: CDR1 SGHAT, CDR2 FQNNGV. The CDR3: CASSFHQETQYF. The CDR3 DNA reads TGTGCCAGCAGCTTTCACCAAGAGACCCAGTACTTC.

The chain recombines TRBV11-2 with TRBJ2-6; D is uncertain. The CDR3 extends over 18 amino acids. V was shortened by 5 bases and J by 5 bases, with 22 bases between the two germline ends. Germline values: CDR1 SGHAT, CDR2 FQNNGV. The CDR3 loop is CASSDHPKQQSRANVLTF. CDR3 nucleotide sequence: TGTGCCAGCAGCGATCATCCCAAGCAACAAAGTCGGGCCAACGTCCTGACTTTC.

The rearrangement uses TRBV25-1 and TRBJ2-4; D remains ambiguous. Germline CDR1 and CDR2: MGHDK and SYGVNS. The CDR3 spans 13 residues. The V gene lost 0 bases and the J gene lost 4 bases, with 4 bases spanning the gap. CDR3 loop: CASSEYVKNIQYF. The CDR3 coding sequence is TGTGCCAGCAGTGAATATGTAAAAAACATTCAGTACTTC.

The gene calls are TRBV5-1 and TRBJ1-2, with 11 bases fitting TRBD1. The CDR3 has 16 amino acids. The V gene end was trimmed by 2 bases and the J gene end by 1 base; junction bases not matched to a gene: 4. Germline-derived CDR1 and CDR2 are SGHRS and YFSETQ. Here the CDR3 DNA reads TGCGCCAGCAGCTTAGGACAGGGGGCCTTTAACTATGGCTACACCTTC. Its translation is CASSLGQGAFNYGYTF. The variable domain in full, completed from reference TRBV5-1 and TRBJ1-2, reads KAGVTQTPRYLIKTRGQQVTLSCSPISGHRSVSWYQQTPGQGLQFLFEYFSETQRNKGNFPGRFSGRQFSNSRSEMNVSTLELGDSALYLCASSLGQGAFNYGYTFGSGTRLTVV.

The chain carries TRBV7-9 and TRBJ1-2; 11 bases fit TRBD1. Germline CDR1 is SEHNR and CDR2 is FQNEAQ (reference sequence). The length of the CDR3 is 15 residues. V shed 5 bases and J 4 bases; nucleotides not matched to a gene: 6. CDR3 protein: CASSGGQGAIYGYTF. The DNA of the CDR3 is TGTGCCAGCAGCGGAGGACAGGGGGCCATCTATGGCTACACCTTC.

This chain links TRBV19 with TRBJ2-5; weak D call: TRBD1 (6 bases). Trimming removed 3 bases from V and 2 bases from J, with 7 bases in between. The CDR3 sequence is 13 residues long. From germline, CDR1 is LNHDA and CDR2 SQIVND (reference sequence). The CDR3 loop is CASSIGQQETQYF. DNA for the CDR3: TGTGCCAGTAGTATCGGACAGCAAGAGACCCAGTACTTC.

The V and J genes are TRBV7-2 and TRBJ2-3; D possibly uses TRBD1 or TRBD2 (5 bases each). The CDR3 has 15 amino acids. The ends were cut back, 2 bases at V and 2 bases at J, with 11 bases in the middle. CDR1 SGHTA and CDR2 FQGNSA come from the germline V gene. The CDR3 sequence: CASSLSGGDTDTQYF. Written as DNA, the CDR3 is TGTGCCAGCAGCTTATCTGGGGGAGACACAGATACGCAGTATTTT.

Concerning this clone: Relative to the germline gene, one junction end is altered; a read error may explain this. The rearrangement links TRBV7-7 to TRBJ2-1; D possibly corresponds to TRBD2 (6 bases). The CDR3 has 15 amino acids. The germline CDR1 and CDR2 sequences are SSHAT and FNYEAQ (reference sequence). The CDR3 bases are TGTGCTAGCAGCTTAAACCTAGCGTCCAACAATGAGCAGTTCTTC. Translating it yields CASSLNLASNNEQFF.

The rearrangement links TRBV5-1 to TRBJ2-3; the D gene is possibly TRBD2 (6 bases). V was trimmed by 10 bases and J by 3 bases, leaving 15 bases between them. Looked up from germline, CDR1 is SGHRS and CDR2 is YFSETQ. This CDR3 has 13 amino acids. In DNA form, the CDR3 reads TGCGCCTCCGGTGGGGAGGTGACAGATACGCAGTATTTT. It yields the protein CASGGEVTDTQYF.

This rearrangement joins TRBV4-1 to TRBJ2-1; D is unclear. There are 11 residues in the CDR3. The V end lost 0 bases, the J end lost 13 bases, and 7 bases lay between the germline ends. Per germline, CDR1 MGHRA and CDR2 YSYEKL. CDR3 amino acids: CASSQELFQFF. The DNA of the CDR3 is TGCGCCAGCAGCCAAGAATTGTTTCAGTTCTTC.

This chain joins TRBV7-9 and TRBJ2-7; D might be TRBD2 (5 bases). V shed 5 bases and J shed 3 bases, with 17 bases lying between them. CDR3 length: 15 amino acids. Germline V gene data show CDR1 as SEHNR and CDR2 as FQNEAQ (reference sequence). CDR3 loop: CASSAGWADYYEQYF. The CDR3 DNA is TGTGCCAGCAGCGCCGGCTGGGCCGACTACTACGAGCAGTACTTC.

The chain uses TRBV18 and TRBJ1-1, with a weak D call TRBD1 (5 bases). The CDR3 is 17 residues long. Trimming cost V 1 base and J 3 bases, with 18 bases left between them. In germline, CDR1 is KGHSH, CDR2 LQKENI. CDR3 sequence reads: CASSPLAGPLGDTEAFF. As DNA, the CDR3 is TGTGCCAGCTCACCACTTGCGGGCCCATTGGGGGACACTGAAGCTTTCTTT.

This clone showed up just once. The rearrangement uses TRBV28 and TRBJ2-1, with TRBD1 as a possible D gene (5 bases). This CDR3 comprises 13 residues. Trimming removed 5 bases from V and 9 bases from J, with 14 bases in between. Germline V gene sequence: CDR1 MDHEN, CDR2 SYDVKM. The CDR3 sequence: CASSPATGSEQFF. In DNA form, the CDR3 reads TGTGCCAGCAGTCCGGCCACAGGAAGTGAGCAGTTCTTC.

The chain recombines TRBV27 with TRBJ2-3, with a possible D match to TRBD1 (6 bases). This CDR3 has 19 amino acids. Germline V gene data show CDR1 as MNHEY and CDR2 as SMNVEV (reference sequence). Trimming removed 2 bases from V and 1 base from J, with 22 bases in between. The CDR3 reads CASSLTAEGTFYRTDTQYF. As DNA, the CDR3 is TGTGCCAGCAGTTTAACCGCCGAGGGGACATTCTACCGCACAGATACGCAGTATTTT.